A single T cell receptor (beta chain) is shown here with its context. The source of the sample is a study of cytomegalovirus exposure and HLA in healthy donors. The germline gives CDR1 MNHNY, CDR2 SVGAGI (reference sequence). This CDR3 is 15 amino acids long. The V and J ends lost 0 bases and 5 bases respectively, with 11 bases between them. Amplification used 60 Vbeta primers and 13 Jbeta primers. Assay used: immunoSEQ multiplex PCR; TCRdb lists only in-frame clones, some missing. The data hold roughly 140,000 clones, with about 80% observed a single time. The specimen sequenced was PBMCs. This receptor was obtained from a woman aged 25 to 39 in good health and CMV-seronegative. This chain connects TRBV6-6 to TRBJ1-5; D not resolved. CDR3 sequence (DNA): TGTGCCAGCAGTTACTCGTCGGGGTTGGATCAGCCCCAGCATTTT. This gives the protein CASSYSSGLDQPQHF.